This entry lists 13 T cell receptor beta chains sequenced from one sample in a study of spatial heterogeneity in lung cancer. Notes on the study in general: Mutation tallies in tumors tracked expanded intratumoral alpha and beta TCR counts.

These receptors have no known antigen. Time point described: sample taken at primary tumor resection. Each CDR3 protein gets one entry after TCRdb re-called the 5' RACE reads with MiXCR. Of about 9,400 distinct CDR3 sequences in the sample, over 6% were seen once. The sequenced sample was lung tumor tissue, obtained at surgery. Receptors originate from a male donor with early-stage non-small cell lung cancer.

This clonotype was counted many times. V usage is TRBV18 and J usage is TRBJ1-1, with D possibly being TRBD1 (6 bases). Trimming took off 4 bases at V and 5 bases at J, with 8 bases between the two ends. The CDR3 runs 12 residues. CDR1 is KGHSH and CDR2 is LQKENI in the germline V gene. CDR3 nucleotides: TGTGCCAGCTCACTCCAGGGGACTGAAGCTTTCTTT. Its protein is CASSLQGTEAFF.

This clonotype has more than one count but fewer than ten. CDR3 bases: TGTGCCAGCAGGAGTCGGGGGGACACCGGGGAGCTGTTTTTT. This gives the protein CASRSRGDTGELFF. This chain uses TRBV13 with TRBJ2-2; TRBD2 matches 7 bases. V was pared by 6 bases and J by 3 bases, with 4 bases of the junction left unmatched. There are 14 residues in the CDR3. The germline gives CDR1 PRHDT, CDR2 FYEKMQ (reference sequence).

In its sample, this clonotype was seen many times. The chain employs TRBV25-1 and TRBJ2-5, with TRBD1 identical over 9 bases. Germline V gene lookup returns CDR1 MGHDK and CDR2 SYGVNS. The CDR3 spans 14 residues. J gave up 5 bases and V 8 bases, and 9 bases lay outside the gene matches. DNA of the CDR3: TGTGCCAGCCGCAGAACAGGGGGCGGGGAGACCCAGTACTTC. Protein sequence: CASRRTGGGETQYF.

This clonotype was observed many times. V usage is TRBV9 and J usage is TRBJ2-3; D unclear. Trimming removed 4 bases from V and 2 bases from J, with 8 bases in between. The CDR3 has 13 amino acids. CDR1 is SGDLS and CDR2 is YYNGEE in the germline V gene. CDR3 residues: CASSPDHTDTQYF. The CDR3 bases are TGTGCCAGCAGCCCCGACCACACAGATACGCAGTATTTT.

This clonotype occurred many times. The rearrangement uses TRBV25-1 and TRBJ2-3; D tentatively reads TRBD1 or TRBD2 (5 bases each). In germline, CDR1 is MGHDK, CDR2 SYGVNS. The CDR3 totals 14 residues. Deletions cut 6 bases from V and 8 bases from J, with 18 bases between. The CDR3 loop reads CASSNMGRLVTQYF. DNA of the CDR3: TGTGCCAGCAGCAACATGGGACGCTTGGTTACGCAGTATTTT.

At least ten counts were recorded for this clonotype. The gene calls are TRBV6-2 or TRBV6-3 and TRBJ2-7; TRBD1 aligns across 8 bases. This CDR3 comprises 14 residues. After removal of 4 bases from V and 0 bases from J, the junction contained 2 bases not matched to a gene. Per the germline V gene, CDR1 is MNHEY and CDR2 is SVGEGT. In DNA form, the CDR3 reads TGTGCCAGCAGTTGGACAGGGAGCTCCTACGAGCAGTACTTC. Translating gives CASSWTGSSYEQYF.

This clonotype was picked up many times. The chain couples TRBV11-2 to TRBJ1-5, with 8 bases matching TRBD1. V was pared by 6 bases and J by 11 bases, with 15 bases of the junction left unmatched. The CDR3 is 15 amino acids. Germline V gives CDR1 SGHAT, CDR2 FQNNGV. The CDR3 coding sequence is TGTGCCAGCAGACCTTCGACAGGGGTTAAGGGTGCCCAGCATTTT. Protein product: CASRPSTGVKGAQHF.

This clonotype showed up many times. The genes are TRBV10-3 and TRBJ2-5; 12 bases are a match to TRBD2. This CDR3 is 15 amino acids long. CDR1 and CDR2 (germline): ENHRY, SYGVKD. Losses at the gene ends were 3 bases for V and 2 bases for J; bases not matched to a gene: 1. The CDR3, as DNA: TGTGCCATCAGTGATGGGACTAGCGGGCAAGAGACCCAGTACTTC. Protein product: CAISDGTSGQETQYF.

This clonotype was counted ten times or more. This chain joins TRBV15 and TRBJ2-6; D may be TRBD2 (5 bases). Germline values: CDR1 LNHNV, CDR2 YYDKDF (reference sequence). This CDR3 is built from 15 residues. V dropped 3 bases and J dropped 0 bases, with 6 bases sitting between them. The CDR3 reads CATSSGGSGANVLTF. For the CDR3, the DNA is TGTGCCACCAGCAGTGGAGGCTCTGGGGCCAACGTCCTGACTTTC.

This clonotype was counted many times. This chain joins TRBV5-1 and TRBJ2-7, with 7 bases that match TRBD2. The trim removed 1 base at V and 3 bases at J, leaving 7 bases unmatched. CDR3 length equals 15 residues. Per the germline V gene, CDR1 is SGHRS and CDR2 is YFSETQ. The CDR3, as DNA: TGCGCCAGCAGCTTGAACCAGCGGGGATTCTACGAGCAGTACTTC. Its translation is CASSLNQRGFYEQYF.

This clonotype was observed many times. The chain has TRBV12-3 or TRBV12-4 and TRBJ1-1; D is undetermined. V lost 6 bases and J lost 7, with 15 bases in between. This CDR3 has 13 amino acids. CDR3 protein: CASSIAIGGEAFF. The CDR3 DNA follows: TGTGCCAGCAGCATCGCAATAGGCGGTGAAGCTTTCTTT.

There are many counts of this clonotype. The V gene is TRBV28, the J gene TRBJ2-5, with D perhaps TRBD2 (6 bases). The CDR3 consists of 13 residues. V lost 4 bases to trimming and J lost 5 bases, with 11 bases between them. CDR1 and CDR2 from the germline V gene are MDHEN and SYDVKM. The CDR3 nucleotides read TGTGCCAGCAGTTCGGGACTGGGGGAGACCCAGTACTTC. Its translation: CASSSGLGETQYF.

This clonotype was seen ten or more times. One end of the junction varies from germline; a read error may be responsible. J is TRBJ2-2 and V is TRBV28; tentatively, D is TRBD2 (5 bases). The CDR3 runs 10 residues. Germline V gene lookup returns CDR1 MDHEN and CDR2 SYDVKM. CDR3 bases: TGTGCCAGCAGCAGACGGGAACTGTTTTTT. Translating gives CASSRRELFF.